The rows below give T cell receptor beta chains drawn from one sample of a study of identical twins. TCRdb passed the 5' RACE reads through MiXCR, listing each CDR3 protein once. The sample lists some 760,000 distinct CDR3 sequences, 15% to 20% seen once, with less than 15% in the top ten. The data were also submitted as part of a second study, on T cells expressing NK-cell markers.

Sequencing used PBMCs. The receptors stem from a woman younger than 35 in good health. Each CDR3 is given with its conserved first and last residue. The D gene is left open where the match is weak. The size entry is marked missing in some rows and otherwise reads once, few, many or a size class.

size	V	J	D	CDR3	DNA
many	TRBV20-1	TRBJ1-2	NA	CSASNSNYGYTF	TGCAGTGCTAGTAACAGTAACTATGGCTACACCTTC
few	TRBV10-3	TRBJ2-1	TRBD2	CAISGGGLAGGNEQFF	TGTGCCATCAGTGGGGGGGGACTAGCGGGAGGAAATGAGCAGTTCTTC
many	TRBV13	TRBJ2-1	TRBD2	CASGLAGVTYNEQFF	TGTGCCAGCGGATTAGCGGGAGTGACCTACAATGAGCAGTTCTTC
few	TRBV10-3	TRBJ2-3	NA	CAISESIGDGSTDTQYF	TGTGCCATCAGTGAGTCGATTGGGGATGGGAGCACAGATACGCAGTATTTT
NA	TRBV5-1	TRBJ2-5	TRBD2	CASSLPSGGLLQETQYF	TGCGCCAGCAGCTTGCCTAGCGGGGGGCTCCTCCAGGAGACCCAGTACTTC
NA	TRBV5-1	TRBJ1-1	NA	CASSLTRGGPDTEAFF	TGCGCCAGCAGCCTAACCCGTGGGGGGCCAGACACTGAAGCTTTCTTT
many	TRBV12-3/TRBV12-4	TRBJ1-1	NA	CASSLIRGSGEAFF	TGTGCCAGCAGTTTAATCCGGGGGTCGGGTGAAGCTTTCTTT
NA	TRBV20-1	TRBJ2-5	NA	CSARGRTGLETQYF	TGCAGTGCTAGAGGGCGGACTGGTCTCGAGACCCAGTACTTC
few	TRBV3-1	TRBJ2-3	NA	CASSQKTIQYF	TGTGCCAGCAGCCAAAAGACTATCCAGTATTTT
many	TRBV4-1	TRBJ2-7	TRBD2	CASSQVVSGGLYEQYF	TGCGCCAGCAGCCAAGTCGTTAGCGGGGGGCTCTACGAGCAGTACTTC
few	TRBV7-9	TRBJ1-2	NA	CASSLSTEGGYTF	TGTGCCAGCAGCTTATCTACGGAGGGTGGCTACACCTTC
few	TRBV10-3	TRBJ2-3	NA	CAIGKGDTQYF	TGTGCCATCGGAAAAGGGGATACGCAGTATTTT
few	TRBV5-5	TRBJ2-1	TRBD2	CATSIQLAASYNEQFF	TGTGCCACCAGCATACAACTAGCGGCTTCCTACAATGAGCAGTTCTTC
few	TRBV7-9	TRBJ2-3	NA	CASSFLVSTDTQYF	TGTGCCAGCAGCTTCTTAGTCTCCACAGATACGCAGTATTTT
few	TRBV20-1	TRBJ1-1	NA	CSAATGSRTEAFF	TGCAGTGCTGCTACAGGGAGCCGCACTGAAGCTTTCTTT
NA	TRBV11-2	TRBJ1-2	TRBD1	CASSSGTVFYGYTF	TGTGCCAGCAGCTCAGGGACAGTCTTCTATGGCTACACCTTC
few	TRBV7-2	TRBJ2-4	TRBD2	CASSLILAGPYLQYF	TGTGCCAGCAGCTTAATCCTAGCGGGTCCGTACCTTCAGTACTTC
few	TRBV25-1	TRBJ2-1	TRBD1	CASYSSDRGAYNEQFF	TGTGCCAGCTACTCAAGCGACAGGGGGGCATACAATGAGCAGTTCTTC
NA	TRBV7-2	TRBJ2-5	NA	CASSLGLRTQYF	TGTGCCAGCAGCTTAGGTCTGAGAACCCAGTACTTC
few	TRBV7-2	TRBJ1-1	NA	CASILNRQEAMNTEAFF	TGTGCCAGCATCTTAAACCGACAGGAGGCCATGAACACTGAAGCTTTCTTT
NA	TRBV6-5	TRBJ1-1	TRBD1	CASSYGAGQGTEAFF	TGTGCCAGCAGTTACGGCGCGGGACAGGGCACTGAAGCTTTCTTT
NA	TRBV6-1	TRBJ2-7	TRBD2	CASSATSGLDYEQYF	TGTGCCAGCAGTGCAACTAGCGGCCTTGACTACGAGCAGTACTTC
many	TRBV6-5	TRBJ2-1	NA	CASVAGNNEQFF	TGTGCCAGCGTAGCCGGGAACAATGAGCAGTTCTTC
NA	TRBV11-3	TRBJ2-7	TRBD2	CASSFMAGGGYEQYF	TGTGCCAGCAGCTTTATGGCGGGCGGGGGCTACGAGCAGTACTTC
NA	TRBV20-1	TRBJ2-7	TRBD1	CSARVILDRGGQYF	TGCAGTGCTAGAGTGATTTTGGACAGGGGCGGGCAGTACTTC
few	TRBV20-1	TRBJ2-3	NA	CSARLRRGDTQYF	TGCAGTGCTAGGTTGCGTAGGGGCGATACGCAGTATTTT
NA	TRBV24-1	TRBJ2-3	NA	CATSDTGRRGTDTQYF	TGTGCCACCAGTGACACAGGGCGGAGGGGCACAGATACGCAGTATTTT
few	TRBV5-1	TRBJ2-1	NA	CASSLAPGTPRSYNEQFF	TGCGCCAGCAGCTTGGCCCCCGGGACCCCGCGCTCCTACAATGAGCAGTTCTTC
NA	TRBV4-3	TRBJ2-1	NA	CASSQAFENYNEQFF	TGCGCCAGCAGCCAAGCTTTCGAGAATTACAATGAGCAGTTCTTC
few	TRBV7-2	TRBJ2-2	NA	CASSSPRVTGELFF	TGTGCCAGCAGCTCCCCCAGGGTAACCGGGGAGCTGTTTTTT
NA	TRBV3-1	TRBJ2-4	NA	CASSHGGGSVRNIQYF	TGTGCCAGCAGCCATGGGGGTGGGAGTGTTCGAAACATTCAGTACTTC
NA	TRBV7-9	TRBJ2-1	NA	CASSLKGVAEQFF	TGTGCCAGCAGCTTAAAAGGGGTCGCTGAGCAGTTCTTC